This T cell receptor (beta chain) was profiled in a study of blood T cell repertoires in COVID-19. Study-level background: There were acute and convalescent COVID-19 samples, and they came from the United States, Italy and Spain.

CDR1 MNHEY and CDR2 SVGAGI come from the germline V gene. The CDR3 totals 14 residues. V was clipped by 1 base and J by 6 bases; unmatched bases: 2. Assay: immunoSEQ multiplex PCR; the TCRdb copy retains only in-frame clones and omits some. The data show about 130,000 clones, roughly 84% seen once. This clonotype was sampled from a woman in her 30s who had recovered from COVID-19. This chain connects TRBV6-5 to TRBJ2-2; TRBD1 agrees at 7 bases. Sequences were obtained from peripheral blood. The CDR3 sequence is CASSYLTGSGELFF. The DNA of the CDR3 is TGTGCCAGCAGTTACTTGACAGGGTCCGGGGAGCTGTTTTTT.